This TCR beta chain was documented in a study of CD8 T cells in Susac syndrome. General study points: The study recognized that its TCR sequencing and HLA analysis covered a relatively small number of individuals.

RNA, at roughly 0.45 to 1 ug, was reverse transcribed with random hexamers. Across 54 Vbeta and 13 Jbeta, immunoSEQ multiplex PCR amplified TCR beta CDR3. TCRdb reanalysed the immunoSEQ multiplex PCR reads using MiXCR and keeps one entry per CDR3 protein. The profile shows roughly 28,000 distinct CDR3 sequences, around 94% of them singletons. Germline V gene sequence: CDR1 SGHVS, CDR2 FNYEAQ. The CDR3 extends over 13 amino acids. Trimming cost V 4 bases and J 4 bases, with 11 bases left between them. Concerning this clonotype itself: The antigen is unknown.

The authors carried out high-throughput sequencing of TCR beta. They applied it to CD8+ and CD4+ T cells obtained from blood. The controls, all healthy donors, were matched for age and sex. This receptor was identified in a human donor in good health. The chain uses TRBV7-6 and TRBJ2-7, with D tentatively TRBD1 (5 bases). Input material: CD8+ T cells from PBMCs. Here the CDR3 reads CASSSEGAYEQYF. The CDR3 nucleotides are TGTGCCAGCAGCTCCGAAGGGGCATACGAGCAGTACTTC.